The 9 T cell receptor beta chains presented below share a single source sample, sequenced in a study of brain T cells in children with intractable seizures. The protocol was immunoSEQ multiplex PCR, while the TCRdb copy is restricted to in-frame clones and leaves out a portion. The top ten hold roughly 6.7% of the sample, which has about 22,000 clones, under 95% seen once. Sequences were derived from peripheral blood, sampled at surgery. The receptor source for this set is a boy younger than 18 with focal cortical dysplasia and intractable seizures.

The chain carries TRBV7-3 and TRBJ1-1; D possibly corresponds to TRBD1 (6 bases). Trimming left V 5 bases short and J 2 bases short, with 9 bases between. The CDR3 runs to 13 residues. CDR1 and CDR2 (germline): SGHTA, FQGTGA. CDR3 sequence: CASSRQVNTEAFF. The CDR3 coding sequence is TGTGCCAGCAGCAGACAGGTAAACACTGAAGCTTTCTTT.

The V gene is TRBV9, the J gene TRBJ2-5; 8 bases agree with TRBD2. Looked up from germline, CDR1 is SGDLS and CDR2 is YYNGEE. The CDR3 totals 14 residues. V shed 0 bases and J 2 bases; nucleotides not matched to a gene: 0. The CDR3 DNA sequence: TGTGCCAGCAGCGTAGGCGGGGGGCAAGAGACCCAGTACTTC. Translated: CASSVGGGQETQYF.

The chain employs TRBV28 and TRBJ1-6, with 8 nucleotides matching TRBD1. The CDR3 is made up of 14 amino acids. Per germline, CDR1 MDHEN and CDR2 SYDVKM. V was clipped by 6 bases and J by 9 bases; unmatched bases: 7. CDR3 protein: CASSPPGQASPLHF. CDR3 coding DNA: TGTGCCAGCAGCCCACCGGGACAGGCTTCACCCCTCCACTTT.

The chain uses TRBV19 and TRBJ1-1; D is perhaps TRBD1 (5 bases). Germline-derived CDR1 and CDR2 are LNHDA and SQIVND (reference sequence). This CDR3 is built from 15 residues. Trimming left V 7 bases short and J 0 bases short, with 15 bases between. CDR3 sequence reads: CASTRDEFMNTEAFF. The CDR3 DNA sequence: TGTGCCAGTACCCGGGACGAGTTCATGAACACTGAAGCTTTCTTT.

Here the CDR3 DNA reads TGTGCCAGCAGCTTGGGAGTAGGGCGAACGATGCGAGAGTTCTTC. Translated, it gives CASSLGVGRTMREFF. The chain is built from TRBV5-5 and TRBJ2-1; D gene ambiguous. CDR3 length: 15 amino acids. Germline V gene sequence: CDR1 SGHKS, CDR2 YYEKEE (reference sequence). The germline V and J ends were trimmed by 0 bases and 14 bases, with 21 bases remaining between them.

The V gene is TRBV3-1 (or the pseudogene TRBV3-2), the J gene TRBJ2-7; tentatively, D is TRBD2 (6 bases). The germline gives CDR1 LGHDT, CDR2 YNNKEL (reference sequence). The CDR3 has 13 amino acids. Trimming shortened V by 5 bases and J by 3 bases, and 11 bases separated the two germline ends. The CDR3 bases are TGTGCCAGCAGCTGGGGGAGGAACTACGAGCAGTACTTC. Translated, it gives CASSWGRNYEQYF.

The V call is TRBV25-1, the J call TRBJ1-2; D might be TRBD1 (5 bases). The germline gives CDR1 MGHDK, CDR2 SYGVNS. Trimming removed 3 bases from V and 7 bases from J, with 15 bases in between. This CDR3 comprises 14 residues. The CDR3 sequence: CASSELGTLSGYTF. In nucleotides, the CDR3 is TGTGCCAGCAGTGAGCTAGGGACGTTGAGTGGCTACACCTTC.

V gene TRBV15 combines with J gene TRBJ2-1, with TRBD1 identical over 7 bases. Germline V gene sequence: CDR1 LNHNV, CDR2 YYDKDF (reference sequence). The ends lost 1 base at V and 0 bases at J; junction bases unmatched: 3. The CDR3 runs 16 residues. The CDR3 loop reads CATSRGQGSSYNEQFF. CDR3 nucleotide sequence: TGTGCCACCAGCAGAGGACAGGGTTCCTCCTACAATGAGCAGTTCTTC.

The V and J genes are TRBV6-5 and TRBJ1-1; the D gene is possibly TRBD1 (5 bases). CDR1 MNHEY and CDR2 SVGAGI come from the germline V gene. Trimming stripped 6 bases from V and 3 bases from J, with 17 bases between. CDR3 length: 15 amino acids. The CDR3 is CASSGDEGSYTEAFF. DNA for the CDR3: TGTGCCAGCAGCGGCGACGAGGGGAGTTACACTGAAGCTTTCTTT.